These 7 T cell receptor beta chains were sequenced from one sample in a study of T cells in Graves' hyperthyroidism and ophthalmopathy. Using RNA transcripts as the source, TCR beta CDR3 regions were amplified. Primed by the HTBI set, a first-round RT-PCR was run on the TCR CDR3. TCRdb ran MiXCR on the multiplex PCR reads and lists one entry per CDR3 protein. The sample yields under 550,000 distinct CDR3 sequences, less than 20% seen once. The sequencing sample was made of blood. The receptors stem from a man aged 35 to 55 with Graves' ophthalmopathy.

The J gene is TRBJ1-2, the V gene TRBV12-3 or TRBV12-4; TRBD1 aligns across 7 bases. Trimming removed 2 bases from V and 4 bases from J; junction bases left unmatched: 7. The CDR3 runs to 15 residues. The CDR3 region is CASSLRQGGGYGYTF. CDR3 in DNA: TGTGCCAGCAGTTTAAGACAGGGAGGGGGCTATGGCTACACCTTC.

This clonotype came up a few times. V gene TRBV4-1 combines with J gene TRBJ1-6; TRBD1 matches at 11 bases. V dropped 1 base and J dropped 13; count of bases not matched to a gene: 9. Germline V gene sequence: CDR1 MGHRA, CDR2 YSYEKL. This CDR3 region has 16 residues. Written as DNA, the CDR3 is TGCGCCAGCAGCCAAGTTCGGACAGGGGGCCGCCAGCCCCTCCACTTT. This gives the protein CASSQVRTGGRQPLHF.

As to this clonotype: Since a much larger clone is just one base distant, this may be a read error. This chain links TRBV7-9 with TRBJ2-5; D is ambiguous. This CDR3 spans 13 amino acids. V lost 1 base to trimming and J lost 3 bases, with 6 bases between them. Germline-derived CDR1 and CDR2 are SEHNR and FQNEAQ (reference sequence). The CDR3 region has the DNA TGTGCCAGCAGCTTAGTCAGTGAAGAGACCCAGTACTTC. The encoded protein is CASSLVSEETQYF.

This clonotype was counted at least ten times. V and J are TRBV6-1 and TRBJ2-5, with 8 bases fitting TRBD2. The V and J ends lost 2 bases and 4 bases, in that order; junction bases with no gene match: 6. This CDR3 is built from 15 residues. Germline assignment: CDR1 MNHNS and CDR2 SASEGT. CDR3 in amino acids: CASSEWLAGRETQYF. CDR3 nucleotide sequence: TGTGCCAGCAGTGAATGGTTAGCGGGACGAGAGACCCAGTACTTC.

The J gene is TRBJ2-1, the V gene TRBV20-1; 10 nucleotides match TRBD2. The CDR3 consists of 13 residues. Trimming removed 5 bases from V and 6 bases from J; junction bases left unmatched: 4. Germline V gives CDR1 DFQATT, CDR2 SNEGSKA (reference sequence). The CDR3 DNA reads TGCAGTGCTGAATGGACTAGCGGCAATGAGCAGTTCTTC. Its translation: CSAEWTSGNEQFF.

This clonotype turned up a few times. The chain is built from TRBV6-5 and TRBJ1-2, with D perhaps matching TRBD1 (5 bases). The CDR3 is 14 residues long. The V gene lost 2 bases and the J gene lost 8 bases, with 15 bases spanning the gap. From germline, CDR1 is MNHEY and CDR2 SVGAGI. CDR3 amino acids: CASSYGGWGEGYTF. For the CDR3, the DNA is TGTGCCAGCAGTTACGGGGGTTGGGGCGAAGGCTACACCTTC.

This clonotype was observed a few times. The chain has TRBV5-1 and TRBJ2-3; maybe TRBD1 (5 bases). The CDR3 consists of 15 residues. The germline CDR1 and CDR2 sequences are SGHRS and YFSETQ. V was shortened by 0 bases and J by 0 bases, with 8 bases between the two germline ends. CDR3 in DNA: TGCGCCAGCAGCTTGGGCAGGGCGAGCACAGATACGCAGTATTTT. It yields the protein CASSLGRASTDTQYF.